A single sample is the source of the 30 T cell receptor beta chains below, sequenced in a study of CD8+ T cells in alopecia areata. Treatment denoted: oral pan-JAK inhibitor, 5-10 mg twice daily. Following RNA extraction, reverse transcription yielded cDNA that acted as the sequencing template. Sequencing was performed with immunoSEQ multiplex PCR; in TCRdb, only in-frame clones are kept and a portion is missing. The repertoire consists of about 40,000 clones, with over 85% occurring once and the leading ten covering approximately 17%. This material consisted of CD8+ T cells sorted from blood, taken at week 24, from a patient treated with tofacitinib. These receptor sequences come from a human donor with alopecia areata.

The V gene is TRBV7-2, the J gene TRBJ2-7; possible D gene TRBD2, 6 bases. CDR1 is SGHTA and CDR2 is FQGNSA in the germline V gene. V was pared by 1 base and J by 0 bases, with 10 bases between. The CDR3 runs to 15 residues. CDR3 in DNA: TGTGCCAGCAGCTTAGGGTTAGCGGTCTCCTACGAGCAGTACTTC. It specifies CASSLGLAVSYEQYF.

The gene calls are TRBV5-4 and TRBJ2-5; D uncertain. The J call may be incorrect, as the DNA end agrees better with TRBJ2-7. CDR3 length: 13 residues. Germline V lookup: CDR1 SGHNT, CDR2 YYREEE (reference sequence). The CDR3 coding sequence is TGTGCCAGCAGTTACCCGGACGCCTACGAGCAGTACTTC. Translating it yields CASSYPDAYEQYF.

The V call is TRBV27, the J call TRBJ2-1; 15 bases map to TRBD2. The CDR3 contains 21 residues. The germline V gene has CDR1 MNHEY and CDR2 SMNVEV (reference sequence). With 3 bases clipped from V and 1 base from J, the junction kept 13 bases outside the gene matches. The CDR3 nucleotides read TGTGCCAGCAGTTTTGATCCGCCGGGACTAGCGGGGGGTAAGTCCTACAATGAGCAGTTCTTC. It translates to CASSFDPPGLAGGKSYNEQFF.

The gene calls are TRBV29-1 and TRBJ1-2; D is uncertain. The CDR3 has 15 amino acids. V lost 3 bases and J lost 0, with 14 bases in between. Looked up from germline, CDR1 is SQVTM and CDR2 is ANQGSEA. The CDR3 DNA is TGCAGCGTTGATCCCCCCGGGCATCCTAACTATGGCTACACCTTC. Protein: CSVDPPGHPNYGYTF.

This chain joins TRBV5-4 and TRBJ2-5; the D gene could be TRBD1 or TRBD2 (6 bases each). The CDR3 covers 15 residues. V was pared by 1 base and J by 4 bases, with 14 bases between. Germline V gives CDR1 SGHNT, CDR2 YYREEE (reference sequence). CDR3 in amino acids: CASSLTGLGAETQYF. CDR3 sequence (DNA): TGTGCCAGCAGCTTGACGGGACTGGGGGCAGAGACCCAGTACTTC.

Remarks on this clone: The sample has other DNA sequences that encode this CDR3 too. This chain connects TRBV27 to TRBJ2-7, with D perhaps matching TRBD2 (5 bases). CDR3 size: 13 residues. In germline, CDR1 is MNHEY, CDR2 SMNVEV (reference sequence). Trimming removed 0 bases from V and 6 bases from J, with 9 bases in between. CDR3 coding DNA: TGTGCCAGCAGTTTATCGGGGAGAGGCGAGCAGTACTTC. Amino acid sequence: CASSLSGRGEQYF.

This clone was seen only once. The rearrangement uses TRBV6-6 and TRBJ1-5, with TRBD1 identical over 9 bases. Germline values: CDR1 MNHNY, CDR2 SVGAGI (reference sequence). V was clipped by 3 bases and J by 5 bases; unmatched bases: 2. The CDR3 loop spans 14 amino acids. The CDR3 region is CASSYTGGDQPQHF. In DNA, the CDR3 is TGTGCCAGCAGTTATACAGGGGGCGATCAGCCCCAGCATTTT.

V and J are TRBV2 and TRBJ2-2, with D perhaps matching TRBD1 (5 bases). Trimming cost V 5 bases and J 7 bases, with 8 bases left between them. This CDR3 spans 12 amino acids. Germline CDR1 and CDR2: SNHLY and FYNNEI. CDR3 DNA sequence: TGTGCCAGCAGTTTAAGGGGCGGGGAGCTGTTTTTT. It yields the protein CASSLRGGELFF.

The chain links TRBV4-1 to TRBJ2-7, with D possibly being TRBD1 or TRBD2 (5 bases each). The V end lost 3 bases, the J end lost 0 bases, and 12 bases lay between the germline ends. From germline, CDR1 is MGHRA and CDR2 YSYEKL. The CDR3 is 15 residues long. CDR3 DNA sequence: TGCGCCAGCAGCCAGGTAACGGGGCGCTCCTACGAGCAGTACTTC. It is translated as CASSQVTGRSYEQYF.

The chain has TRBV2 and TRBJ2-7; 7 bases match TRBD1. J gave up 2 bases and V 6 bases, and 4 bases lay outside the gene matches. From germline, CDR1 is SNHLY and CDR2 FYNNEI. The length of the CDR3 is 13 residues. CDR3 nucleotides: TGTGCCAGCAGGACAGGGACGGCCTACGAGCAGTACTTC. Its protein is CASRTGTAYEQYF.

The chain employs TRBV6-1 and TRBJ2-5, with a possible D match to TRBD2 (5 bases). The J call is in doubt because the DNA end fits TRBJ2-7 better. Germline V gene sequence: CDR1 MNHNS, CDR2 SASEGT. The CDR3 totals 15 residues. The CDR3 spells CASSEEAAVSYEQYF. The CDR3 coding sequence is TGTGCCAGCAGTGAAGAGGCAGCGGTCTCCTACGAGCAGTACTTC.

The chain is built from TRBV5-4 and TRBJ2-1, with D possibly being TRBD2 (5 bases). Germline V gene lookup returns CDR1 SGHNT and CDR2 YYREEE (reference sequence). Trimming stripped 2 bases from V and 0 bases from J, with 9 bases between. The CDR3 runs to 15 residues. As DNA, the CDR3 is TGTGCCAGCAGCTTTAGCGCGAGCTCCTACAATGAGCAGTTCTTC. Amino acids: CASSFSASSYNEQFF.

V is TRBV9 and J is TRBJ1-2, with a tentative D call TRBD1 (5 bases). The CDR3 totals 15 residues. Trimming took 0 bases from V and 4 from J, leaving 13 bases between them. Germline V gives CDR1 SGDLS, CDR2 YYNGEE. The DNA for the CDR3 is TGTGCCAGCAGCGTAGAGTGGGAGGGGACCTATGGCTACACCTTC. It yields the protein CASSVEWEGTYGYTF.

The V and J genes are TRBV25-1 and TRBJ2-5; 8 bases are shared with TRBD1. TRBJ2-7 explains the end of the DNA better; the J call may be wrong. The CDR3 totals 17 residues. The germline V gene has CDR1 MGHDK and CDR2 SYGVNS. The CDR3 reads CASSGILKDRESYEQYF. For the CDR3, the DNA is TGTGCCAGCAGTGGGATCCTTAAGGACAGGGAGTCCTACGAGCAGTACTTC.

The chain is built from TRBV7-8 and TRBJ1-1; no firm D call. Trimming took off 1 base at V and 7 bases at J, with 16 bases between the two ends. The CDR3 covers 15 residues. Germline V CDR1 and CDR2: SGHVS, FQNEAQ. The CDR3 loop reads CASSLDIETGIEAFF. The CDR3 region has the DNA TGTGCCAGCAGCTTAGATATAGAGACGGGAATTGAAGCTTTCTTT.

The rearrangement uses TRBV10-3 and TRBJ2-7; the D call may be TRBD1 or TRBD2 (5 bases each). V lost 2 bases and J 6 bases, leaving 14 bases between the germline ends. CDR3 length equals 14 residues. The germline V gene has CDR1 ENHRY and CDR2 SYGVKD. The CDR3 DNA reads TGTGCCATCAGTGAGAGAGGGGATCTAGGCGAGCAGTACTTC. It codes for CAISERGDLGEQYF.

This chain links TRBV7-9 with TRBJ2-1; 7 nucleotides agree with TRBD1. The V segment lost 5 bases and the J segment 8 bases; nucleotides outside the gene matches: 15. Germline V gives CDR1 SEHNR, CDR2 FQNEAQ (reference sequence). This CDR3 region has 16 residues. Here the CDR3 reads CASSPPTGMVMDEQFF. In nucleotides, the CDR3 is TGTGCCAGCAGCCCTCCGACAGGGATGGTCATGGATGAGCAGTTCTTC.

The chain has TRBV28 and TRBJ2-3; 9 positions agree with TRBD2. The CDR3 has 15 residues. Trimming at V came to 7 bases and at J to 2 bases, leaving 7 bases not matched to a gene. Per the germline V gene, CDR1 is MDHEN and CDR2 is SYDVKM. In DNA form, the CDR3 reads TGTGCCAGCACCGCTTTAGCGGGGGTCACAGATACGCAGTATTTT. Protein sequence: CASTALAGVTDTQYF. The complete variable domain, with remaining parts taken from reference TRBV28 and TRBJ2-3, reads DVKVTQSSRYLVKRTGEKVFLECVQDMDHENMFWYRQDPGLGLRLIYFSYDVKMKEKGDIPEGYSVSREKKERFSLILESASTNQTSMYLCASTALAGVTDTQYFGPGTRLTVL.

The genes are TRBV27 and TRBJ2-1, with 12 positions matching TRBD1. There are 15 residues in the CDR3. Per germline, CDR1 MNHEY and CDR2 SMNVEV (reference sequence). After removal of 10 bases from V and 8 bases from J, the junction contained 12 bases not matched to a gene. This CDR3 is CATRDRGPGLDEQFF. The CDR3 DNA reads TGTGCCACCCGGGACAGGGGGCCGGGGCTCGATGAGCAGTTCTTC.

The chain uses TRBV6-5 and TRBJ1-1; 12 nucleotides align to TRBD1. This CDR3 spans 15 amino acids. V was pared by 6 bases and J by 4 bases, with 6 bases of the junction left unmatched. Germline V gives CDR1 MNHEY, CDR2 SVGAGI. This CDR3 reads CASRPGTGGLTEAFF. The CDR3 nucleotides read TGTGCCAGCAGGCCCGGGACAGGGGGCCTCACTGAAGCTTTCTTT.

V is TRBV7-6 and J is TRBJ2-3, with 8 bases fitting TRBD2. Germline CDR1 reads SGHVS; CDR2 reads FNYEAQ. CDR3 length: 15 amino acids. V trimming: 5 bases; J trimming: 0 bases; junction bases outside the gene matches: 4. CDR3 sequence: CASSHSGASTDTQYF. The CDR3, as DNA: TGTGCCAGCAGCCATAGCGGGGCTAGCACAGATACGCAGTATTTT.

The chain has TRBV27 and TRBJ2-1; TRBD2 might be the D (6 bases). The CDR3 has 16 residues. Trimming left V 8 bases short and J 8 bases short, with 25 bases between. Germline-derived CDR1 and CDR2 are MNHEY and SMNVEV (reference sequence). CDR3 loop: CASRPPFSGGSDEQFF. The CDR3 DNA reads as TGTGCCAGCCGTCCACCCTTCAGTGGAGGGAGCGATGAGCAGTTCTTC.

The CDR3 nucleotides are TGCGCCAGCAGCCAACGCGGAGACAACTCCTACGAGCAGTACTTC. It codes for CASSQRGDNSYEQYF. The rearrangement uses TRBV4-1 and TRBJ2-7; D not resolved. Deletions cut 2 bases from V and 0 bases from J, with 11 bases between. In germline, CDR1 is MGHRA, CDR2 YSYEKL. This CDR3 contains 15 residues.

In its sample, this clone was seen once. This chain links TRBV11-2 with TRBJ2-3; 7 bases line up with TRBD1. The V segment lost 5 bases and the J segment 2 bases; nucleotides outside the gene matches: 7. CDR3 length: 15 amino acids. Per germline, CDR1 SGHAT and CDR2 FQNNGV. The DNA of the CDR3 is TGTGCCAGCAGCACCCGGGACAGAGACACAGATACGCAGTATTTT. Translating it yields CASSTRDRDTDTQYF.

CDR3 residues: CATAIGGFLTDTQYF. Written as DNA, the CDR3 is TGTGCCACTGCTATAGGGGGATTCCTCACAGATACGCAGTATTTT. The chain combines TRBV27 with TRBJ2-3; tentative D call: TRBD1 (6 bases). With 10 bases removed from V and 2 bases from J, the gap between germline ends came to 19 bases. CDR3 length equals 15 residues. CDR1 is MNHEY, CDR2 SMNVEV, per germline (reference sequence).

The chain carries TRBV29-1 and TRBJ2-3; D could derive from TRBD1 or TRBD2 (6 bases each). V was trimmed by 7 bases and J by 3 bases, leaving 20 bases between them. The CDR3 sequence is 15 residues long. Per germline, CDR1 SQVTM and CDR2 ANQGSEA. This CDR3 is CSEKGGPGYTDTQYF. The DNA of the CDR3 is TGCAGCGAAAAGGGGGGCCCAGGGTATACAGATACGCAGTATTTT.

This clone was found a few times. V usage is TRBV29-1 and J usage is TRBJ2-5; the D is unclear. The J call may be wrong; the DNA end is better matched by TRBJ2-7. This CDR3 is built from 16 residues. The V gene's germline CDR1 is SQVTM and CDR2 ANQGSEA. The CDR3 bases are TGCAGCGTTGAAGATCAGAACTGGGCGGACTCCTACGAGCAGTACTTC. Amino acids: CSVEDQNWADSYEQYF.

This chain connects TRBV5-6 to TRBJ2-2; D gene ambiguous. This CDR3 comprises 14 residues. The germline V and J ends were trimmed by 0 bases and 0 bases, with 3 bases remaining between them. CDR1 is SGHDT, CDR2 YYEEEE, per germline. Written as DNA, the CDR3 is TGTGCCAGCAGCTTGGACGCGAACACCGGGGAGCTGTTTTTT. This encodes CASSLDANTGELFF.

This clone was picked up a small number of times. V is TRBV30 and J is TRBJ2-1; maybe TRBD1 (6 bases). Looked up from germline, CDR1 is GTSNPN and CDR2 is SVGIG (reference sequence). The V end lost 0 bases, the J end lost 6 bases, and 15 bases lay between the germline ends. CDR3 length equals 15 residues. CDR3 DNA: TGTGCCTGGAGTGTGGGGGCCTCTGAGCCCAATGAGCAGTTCTTC. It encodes CAWSVGASEPNEQFF. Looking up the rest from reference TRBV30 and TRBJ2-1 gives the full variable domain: SQTIHQWPATLVQPVGSPLSLECTVEGTSNPNLYWYRQAAGRGLQLLFYSVGIGQISSEVPQNLSASRPQDRQFILSSKKLLLSDSGFYLCAWSVGASEPNEQFFGPGTRLTVL.

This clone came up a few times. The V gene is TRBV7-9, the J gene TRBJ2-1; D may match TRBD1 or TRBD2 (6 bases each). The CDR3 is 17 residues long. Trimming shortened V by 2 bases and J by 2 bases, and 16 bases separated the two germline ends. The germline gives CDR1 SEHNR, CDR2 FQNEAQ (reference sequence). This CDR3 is CASSLYPGGLAYNEQFF. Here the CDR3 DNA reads TGTGCCAGCAGCTTATACCCCGGGGGCCTGGCCTACAATGAGCAGTTCTTC.